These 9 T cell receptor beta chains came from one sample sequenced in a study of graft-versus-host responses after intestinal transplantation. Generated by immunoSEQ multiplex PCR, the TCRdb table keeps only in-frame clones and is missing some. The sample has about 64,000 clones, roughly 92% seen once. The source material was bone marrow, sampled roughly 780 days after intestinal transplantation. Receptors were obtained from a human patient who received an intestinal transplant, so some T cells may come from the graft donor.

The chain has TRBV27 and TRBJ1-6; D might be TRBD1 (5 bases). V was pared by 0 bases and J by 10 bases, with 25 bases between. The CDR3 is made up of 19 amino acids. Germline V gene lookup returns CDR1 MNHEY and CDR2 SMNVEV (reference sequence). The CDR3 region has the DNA TGTGCCAGCAGTTTATCCGGATCAGGGTTTGTAGCGGTTTTCTCACCCCTCCACTTT. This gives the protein CASSLSGSGFVAVFSPLHF.

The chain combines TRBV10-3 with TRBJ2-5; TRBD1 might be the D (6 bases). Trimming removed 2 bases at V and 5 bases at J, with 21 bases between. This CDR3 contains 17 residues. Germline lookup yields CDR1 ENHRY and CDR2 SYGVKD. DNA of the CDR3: TGTGCCATCAGTGAGATCTATAAGGACAGATTTGAGGAGACCCAGTACTTC. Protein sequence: CAISEIYKDRFEETQYF.

The CDR3 loop reads CASSVRPGTAETQYF. In DNA form, the CDR3 reads TGTGCCAGCAGCGTCAGACCCGGGACGGCAGAGACCCAGTACTTC. V and J are TRBV9 and TRBJ2-5; D may be TRBD1 or TRBD2 (5 bases each). This CDR3 spans 15 amino acids. V was pared by 2 bases and J by 4 bases, with 15 bases between. Germline CDR1 SGDLS, CDR2 YYNGEE. Using reference TRBV9 and TRBJ2-5 for the parts outside the CDR3, the full variable domain is DSGVTQTPKHLITATGQRVTLRCSPRSGDLSVYWYQQSLDQGLQFLIQYYNGEERAKGNILERFSAQQFPDLHSELNLSSLELGDSALYFCASSVRPGTAETQYFGPGTRLLVL.

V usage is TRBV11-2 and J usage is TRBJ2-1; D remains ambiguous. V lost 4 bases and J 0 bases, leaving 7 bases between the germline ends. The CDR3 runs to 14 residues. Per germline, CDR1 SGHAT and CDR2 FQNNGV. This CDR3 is CASSYYTSYNEQFF. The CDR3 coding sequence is TGTGCCAGCAGCTATTATACCTCCTACAATGAGCAGTTCTTC.

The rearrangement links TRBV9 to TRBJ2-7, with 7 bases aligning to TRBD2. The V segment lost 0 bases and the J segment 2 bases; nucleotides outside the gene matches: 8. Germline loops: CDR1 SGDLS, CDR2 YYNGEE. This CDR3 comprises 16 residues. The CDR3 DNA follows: TGTGCCAGCAGCGTAGGAGGGAGCGGGGTACCCTACGAGCAGTACTTC. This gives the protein CASSVGGSGVPYEQYF.

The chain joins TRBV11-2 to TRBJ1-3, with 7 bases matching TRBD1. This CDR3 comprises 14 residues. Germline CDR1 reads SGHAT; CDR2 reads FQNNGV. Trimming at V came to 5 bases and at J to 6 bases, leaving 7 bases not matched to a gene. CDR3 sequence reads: CASSVQGRLNTIYF. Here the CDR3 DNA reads TGTGCCAGCAGCGTACAGGGGCGGTTAAACACCATATATTTT. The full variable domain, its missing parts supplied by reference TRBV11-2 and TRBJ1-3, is EAGVAQSPRYKIIEKRQSVAFWCNPISGHATLYWYQQILGQGPKLLIQFQNNGVVDDSQLPKDRFSAERLKGVDSTLKIQPAKLEDSAVYLCASSVQGRLNTIYFGEGSWLTVV.

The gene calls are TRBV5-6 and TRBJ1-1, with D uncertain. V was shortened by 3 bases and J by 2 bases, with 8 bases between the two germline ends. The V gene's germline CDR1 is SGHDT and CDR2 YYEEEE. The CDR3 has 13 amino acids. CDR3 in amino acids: CASSSNHNTEAFF. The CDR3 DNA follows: TGTGCCAGCAGCTCAAATCATAACACTGAAGCTTTCTTT. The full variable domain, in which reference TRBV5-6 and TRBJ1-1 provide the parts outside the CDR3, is DAGVTQSPTHLIKTRGQQVTLRCSPKSGHDTVSWYQQALGQGPQFIFQYYEEEERQRGNFPDRFSGHQFPNYSSELNVNALLLGDSALYLCASSSNHNTEAFFGQGTRLTVV.

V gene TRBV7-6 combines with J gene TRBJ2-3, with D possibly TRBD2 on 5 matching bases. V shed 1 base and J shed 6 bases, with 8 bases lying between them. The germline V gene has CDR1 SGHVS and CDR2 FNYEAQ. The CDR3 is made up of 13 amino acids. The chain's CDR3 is CASSLVLADTQYF. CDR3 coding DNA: TGTGCCAGCAGCTTAGTTTTAGCGGATACGCAGTATTTT.

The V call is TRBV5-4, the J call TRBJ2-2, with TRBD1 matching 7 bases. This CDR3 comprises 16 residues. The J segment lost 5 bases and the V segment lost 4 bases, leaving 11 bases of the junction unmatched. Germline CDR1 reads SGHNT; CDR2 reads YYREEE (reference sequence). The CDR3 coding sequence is TGTGCCAGCAGCCCTTACCAAAGGACAGGAACCGGGGAGCTGTTTTTT. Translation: CASSPYQRTGTGELFF.